This T cell receptor (beta chain) was observed in a study of blood T cells in healthy people across ages. Turning to the study itself: T cells yielded about one barcoded beta molecule per two cells through template switching. Study outcomes and limitations: Naive CD4+ cells and diversity were both higher in long-lived donors than in aged donors. No conclusive comparison of naive versus antigen-experienced cells was possible with unsorted PBMCs.

A word on this clonotype: The antigen is not known. Since a much larger clone is just one base distant, this may be a read error.

Together with a sample-barcoded 5' primer, a J-beta primer mix was included in a second PCR lasting roughly 6 to 12 cycles. TCRdb processed the 5' RACE reads anew with MiXCR; each CDR3 protein has one entry. The data show 1.5 million to 1.8 million distinct CDR3 sequences, around 40% seen once. The CDR3 loop spans 14 amino acids. V lost 1 base and J lost 3, with 9 bases in between. The germline V gene has CDR1 MGHRA and CDR2 YSYEKL. The source is a woman younger than 35 in good health. Sequencing was carried out using blood. The chain is built from TRBV4-1 and TRBJ1-2; no clear D. The DNA for the CDR3 is TGCGCCAGCAGCCAAGGCGGCGTTTACTATGGCTACACCTTC. This codes for CASSQGGVYYGYTF.